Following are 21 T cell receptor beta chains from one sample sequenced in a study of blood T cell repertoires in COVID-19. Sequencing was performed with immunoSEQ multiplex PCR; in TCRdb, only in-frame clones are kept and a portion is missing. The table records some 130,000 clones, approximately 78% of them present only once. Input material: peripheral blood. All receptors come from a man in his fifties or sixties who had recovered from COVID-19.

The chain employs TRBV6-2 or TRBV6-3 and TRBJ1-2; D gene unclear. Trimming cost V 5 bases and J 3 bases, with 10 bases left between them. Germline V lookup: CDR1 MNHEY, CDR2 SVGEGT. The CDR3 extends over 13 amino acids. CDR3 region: CASSPQADYGYTF. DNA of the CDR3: TGTGCCAGCAGTCCGCAGGCTGACTATGGCTACACCTTC.

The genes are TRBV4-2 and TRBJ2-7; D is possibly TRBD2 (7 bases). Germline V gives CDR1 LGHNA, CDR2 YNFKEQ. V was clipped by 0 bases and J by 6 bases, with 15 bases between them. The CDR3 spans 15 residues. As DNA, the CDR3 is TGTGCCAGCAGCCAAGATAAGGGGGGGCCCGGCGAGCAGTACTTC. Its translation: CASSQDKGGPGEQYF.

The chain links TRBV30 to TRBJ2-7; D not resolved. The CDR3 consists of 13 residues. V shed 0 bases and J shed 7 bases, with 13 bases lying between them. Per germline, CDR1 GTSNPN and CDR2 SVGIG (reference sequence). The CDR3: CAWSVGHRREQYF. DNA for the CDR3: TGTGCCTGGAGTGTTGGGCACCGGCGTGAGCAGTACTTC.

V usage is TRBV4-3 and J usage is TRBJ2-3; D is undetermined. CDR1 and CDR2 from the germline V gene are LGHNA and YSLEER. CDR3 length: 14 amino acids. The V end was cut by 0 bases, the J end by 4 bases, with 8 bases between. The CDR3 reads CASSQDVLADTQYF. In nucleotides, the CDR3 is TGCGCCAGCAGCCAAGATGTCCTAGCAGATACGCAGTATTTT.

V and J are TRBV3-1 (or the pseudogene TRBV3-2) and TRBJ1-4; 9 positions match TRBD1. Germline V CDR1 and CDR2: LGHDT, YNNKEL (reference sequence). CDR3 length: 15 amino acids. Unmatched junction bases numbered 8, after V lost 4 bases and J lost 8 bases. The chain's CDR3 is CASSPGQGREEKLFF. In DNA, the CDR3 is TGTGCCAGCAGCCCGGGACAGGGTAGGGAGGAAAAACTGTTTTTT.

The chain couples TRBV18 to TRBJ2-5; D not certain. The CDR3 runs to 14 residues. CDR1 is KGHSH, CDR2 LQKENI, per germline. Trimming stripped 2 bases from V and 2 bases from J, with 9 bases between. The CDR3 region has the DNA TGTGCCAGCTCACCAATGGCAGATCAAGAGACCCAGTACTTC. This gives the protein CASSPMADQETQYF. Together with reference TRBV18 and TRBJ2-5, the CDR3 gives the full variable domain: NAGVMQNPRHLVRRRGQEARLRCSPMKGHSHVYWYRQLPEEGLKFMVYLQKENIIDESGMPKERFSAEFPKEGPSILRIQQVVRGDSAAYFCASSPMADQETQYFGPGTRLLVL.

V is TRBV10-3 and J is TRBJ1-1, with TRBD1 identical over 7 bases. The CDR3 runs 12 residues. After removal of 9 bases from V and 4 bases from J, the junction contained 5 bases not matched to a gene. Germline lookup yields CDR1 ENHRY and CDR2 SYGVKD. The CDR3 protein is CAIKGAITEAFF. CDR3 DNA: TGTGCCATAAAGGGGGCGATCACTGAAGCTTTCTTT.

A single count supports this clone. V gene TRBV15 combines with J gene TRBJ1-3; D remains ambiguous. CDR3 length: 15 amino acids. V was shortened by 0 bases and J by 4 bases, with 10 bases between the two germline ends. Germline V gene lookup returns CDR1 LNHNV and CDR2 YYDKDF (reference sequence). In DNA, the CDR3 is TGTGCCACCAGCAGAGATAAAACAGCAGGAAACACCATATATTTT. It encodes CATSRDKTAGNTIYF.

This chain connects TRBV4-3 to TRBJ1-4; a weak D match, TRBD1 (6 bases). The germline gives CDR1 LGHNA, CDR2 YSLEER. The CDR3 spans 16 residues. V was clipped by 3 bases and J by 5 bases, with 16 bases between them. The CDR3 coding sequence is TGCGCCAGCAGCCAGATGGGAGGGGGGGGAAATGAAAAACTGTTTTTT. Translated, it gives CASSQMGGGGNEKLFF.

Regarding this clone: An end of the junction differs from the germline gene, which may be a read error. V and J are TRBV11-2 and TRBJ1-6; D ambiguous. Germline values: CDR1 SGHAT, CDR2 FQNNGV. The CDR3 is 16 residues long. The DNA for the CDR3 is TGTGCCAGCAGCCTAGACCCGGGCTCCTATAATTCACCCCTCCACTTT. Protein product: CASSLDPGSYNSPLHF.

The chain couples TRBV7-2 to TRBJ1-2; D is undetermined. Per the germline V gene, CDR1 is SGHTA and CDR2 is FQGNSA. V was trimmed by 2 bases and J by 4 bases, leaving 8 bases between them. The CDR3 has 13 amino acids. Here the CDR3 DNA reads TGTGCCAGCAGCTTAATAACAGCCTATGGCTACACCTTC. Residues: CASSLITAYGYTF.

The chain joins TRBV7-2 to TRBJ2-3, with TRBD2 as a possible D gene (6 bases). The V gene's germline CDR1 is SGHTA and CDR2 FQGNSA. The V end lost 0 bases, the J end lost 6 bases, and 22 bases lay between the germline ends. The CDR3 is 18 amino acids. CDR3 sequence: CASSLAAGRAGLSDTQYF. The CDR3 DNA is TGTGCCAGCAGCTTAGCGGCGGGGCGAGCGGGTCTCTCGGATACGCAGTATTTT.

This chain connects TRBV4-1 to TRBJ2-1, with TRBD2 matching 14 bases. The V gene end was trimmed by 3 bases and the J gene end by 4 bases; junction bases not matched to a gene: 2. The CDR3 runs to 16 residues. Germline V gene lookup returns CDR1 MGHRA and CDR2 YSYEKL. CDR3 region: CASSQGLAGEYNEQFF. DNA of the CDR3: TGCGCCAGCAGCCAGGGACTAGCGGGGGAATACAATGAGCAGTTCTTC.

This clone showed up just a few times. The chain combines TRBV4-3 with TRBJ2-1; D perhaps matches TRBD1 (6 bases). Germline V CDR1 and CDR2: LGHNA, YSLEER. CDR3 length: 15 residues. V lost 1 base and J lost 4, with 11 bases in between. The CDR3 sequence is CASSQATGLYNEQFF. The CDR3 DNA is TGCGCCAGCAGCCAAGCGACAGGCCTTTACAATGAGCAGTTCTTC.

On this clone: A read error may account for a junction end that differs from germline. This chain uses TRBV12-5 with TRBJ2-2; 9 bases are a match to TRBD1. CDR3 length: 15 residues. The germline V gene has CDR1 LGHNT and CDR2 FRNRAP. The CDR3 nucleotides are TGTGCTAGTGGGTTGGGACAGGGGAACACCGGGGAGCTGTTTTTT. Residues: CASGLGQGNTGELFF.

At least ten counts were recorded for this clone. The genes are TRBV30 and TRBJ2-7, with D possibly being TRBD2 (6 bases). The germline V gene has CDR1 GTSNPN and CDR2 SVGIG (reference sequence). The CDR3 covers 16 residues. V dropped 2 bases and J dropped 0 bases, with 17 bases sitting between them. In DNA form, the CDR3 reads TGTGCCTGGAGTCCTCCAGGAGCGGGTACCTCCTACGAGCAGTACTTC. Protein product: CAWSPPGAGTSYEQYF.

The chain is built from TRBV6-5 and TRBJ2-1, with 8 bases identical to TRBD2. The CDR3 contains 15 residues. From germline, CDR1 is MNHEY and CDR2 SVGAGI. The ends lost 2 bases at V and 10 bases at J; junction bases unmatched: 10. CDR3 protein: CASSYPGVAGREQFF. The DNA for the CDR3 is TGTGCCAGCAGTTACCCGGGGGTAGCGGGGAGGGAGCAGTTCTTC.

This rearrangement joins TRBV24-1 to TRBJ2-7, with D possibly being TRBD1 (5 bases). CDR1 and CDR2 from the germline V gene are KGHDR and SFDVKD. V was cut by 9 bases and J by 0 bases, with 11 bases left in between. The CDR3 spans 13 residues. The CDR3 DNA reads TGTGCCACCCAGACAGACAGCTCCTACGAGCAGTACTTC. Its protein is CATQTDSSYEQYF.

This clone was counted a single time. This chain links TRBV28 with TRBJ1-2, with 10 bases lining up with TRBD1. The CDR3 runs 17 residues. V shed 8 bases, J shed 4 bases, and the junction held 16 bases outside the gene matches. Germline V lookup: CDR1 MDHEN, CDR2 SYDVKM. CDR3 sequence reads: CASGYRTTGGAVYGYTF. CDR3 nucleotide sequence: TGTGCCAGCGGATACCGAACGACAGGGGGCGCTGTCTATGGCTACACCTTC.

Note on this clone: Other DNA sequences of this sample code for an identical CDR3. CDR3 DNA sequence: TGCAGTGCTAGAGTCCAGGAGACCCAGTACTTC. Its protein is CSARVQETQYF. J is TRBJ2-5 and V is TRBV20-1; D is undetermined. The CDR3 is made up of 11 amino acids. The germline gives CDR1 DFQATT, CDR2 SNEGSKA (reference sequence). Between the trimmed V and J ends, which lost 1 base and 5 bases, there was a span of 5 bases.

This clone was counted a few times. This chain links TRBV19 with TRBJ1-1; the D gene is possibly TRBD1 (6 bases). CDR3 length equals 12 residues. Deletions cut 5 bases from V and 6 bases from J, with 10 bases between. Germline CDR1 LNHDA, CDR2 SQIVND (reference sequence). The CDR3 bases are TGTGCCAGTAGTCGGGACACCGCTGAAGCTTTCTTT. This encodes CASSRDTAEAFF.